This T cell receptor beta chain was recorded in a study of response to subunit inactivated influenza vaccine. About this clonotype: Its antigen is as yet unknown. The missing conserved phenylalanine or tryptophan at the end of this CDR3 makes a read error likely.

TCRdb fed the RT-PCR reads into MiXCR, producing one record per CDR3 protein. The table lists about 540,000 distinct CDR3 sequences, 14% of them singletons. General study findings and limits: Researchers suggested that each seasonal influenza vaccination recruits few new T cells.

The sequence was collected from a man aged 50-60 years who received an inactivated influenza vaccine. The sample consisted of PBMCs from blood, taken about 12 days after vaccination.

Here the CDR3 DNA reads TGTGCCAGCAGTTTATCCCAGGCAGTCCAAGAGACCCAGTACGTC. Amino acids: CASSLSQAVQETQYV. The chain couples TRBV28 to TRBJ2-5, with D hard to call. CDR3 size: 15 residues. With 1 base removed from V and 1 base from J, the gap between germline ends came to 10 bases. Germline V gene lookup returns CDR1 MDHEN and CDR2 SYDVKM.